One T cell receptor (beta chain) is described in this entry. Its specificity is unknown. The germline gives CDR1 SEHNR, CDR2 FQNEAQ (reference sequence). V lost 5 bases to trimming and J lost 11 bases, with 15 bases between them. The CDR3 has 12 amino acids. PCR employed 60 Vbeta and 13 Jbeta primers. Using immunoSEQ multiplex PCR, the repertoire was profiled, and TCRdb retains in-frame clones only, with some absent. The sample yields about 200,000 clones, approximately 78% seen once. The sample is drawn from a study of cytomegalovirus exposure and HLA in healthy donors. Notes on the study in general: As a later analysis showed, a missense DCLRE1C variant was linked to trimming of TCR beta V- and J-genes.

The TCR was taken from a woman in her thirties or forties in good health and CMV-seronegative. This sequence joins TRBV7-9 and TRBJ1-1, with D perhaps TRBD1 (5 bases). Sequencing input: PBMCs. As DNA, the CDR3 is TGTGCCAGCAGCCTAGTTGGGGGGAGGGCTTTCTTT. It translates to CASSLVGGRAFF.